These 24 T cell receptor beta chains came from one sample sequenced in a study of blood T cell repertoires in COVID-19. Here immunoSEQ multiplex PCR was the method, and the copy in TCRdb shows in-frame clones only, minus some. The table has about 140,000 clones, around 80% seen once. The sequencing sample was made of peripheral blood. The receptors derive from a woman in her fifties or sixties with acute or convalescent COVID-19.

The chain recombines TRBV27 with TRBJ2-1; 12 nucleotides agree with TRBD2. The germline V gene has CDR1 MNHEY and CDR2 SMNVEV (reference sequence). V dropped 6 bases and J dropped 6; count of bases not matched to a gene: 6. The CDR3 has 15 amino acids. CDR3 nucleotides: TGTGCCAGCAGAAAACTAGCGGGAGGTTTCAATGAGCAGTTCTTC. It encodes CASRKLAGGFNEQFF.

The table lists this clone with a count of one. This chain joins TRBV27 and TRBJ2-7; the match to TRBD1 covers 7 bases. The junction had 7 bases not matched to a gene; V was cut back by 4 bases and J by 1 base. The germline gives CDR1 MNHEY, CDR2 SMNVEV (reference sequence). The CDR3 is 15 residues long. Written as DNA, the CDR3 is TGTGCCAGCAGTTCTCAAACAGGGGTATCCTACGAGCAGTACTTC. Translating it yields CASSSQTGVSYEQYF.

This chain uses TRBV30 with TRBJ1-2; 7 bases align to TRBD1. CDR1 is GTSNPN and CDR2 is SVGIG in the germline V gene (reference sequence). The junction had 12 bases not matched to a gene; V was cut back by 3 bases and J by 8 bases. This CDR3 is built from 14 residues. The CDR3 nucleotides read TGTGCCTGGAGCCCCTTGCGACAGGGCGGGGGCTACACCTTC. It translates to CAWSPLRQGGGYTF.

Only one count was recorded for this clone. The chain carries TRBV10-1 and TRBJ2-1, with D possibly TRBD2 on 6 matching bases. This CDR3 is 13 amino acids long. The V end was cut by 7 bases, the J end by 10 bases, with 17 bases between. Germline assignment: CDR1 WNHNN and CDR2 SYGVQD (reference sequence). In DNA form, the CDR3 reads TGCGCCAGCATGGAACGGGCGGGAAGCGAGCAGTTCTTC. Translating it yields CASMERAGSEQFF.

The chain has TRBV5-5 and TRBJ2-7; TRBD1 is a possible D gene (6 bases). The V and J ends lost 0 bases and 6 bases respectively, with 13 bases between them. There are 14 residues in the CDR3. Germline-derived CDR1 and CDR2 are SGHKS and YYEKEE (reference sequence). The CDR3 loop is CASSLAYRVREQYF. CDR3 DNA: TGTGCCAGCAGCTTGGCGTACAGGGTGCGCGAGCAGTACTTC.

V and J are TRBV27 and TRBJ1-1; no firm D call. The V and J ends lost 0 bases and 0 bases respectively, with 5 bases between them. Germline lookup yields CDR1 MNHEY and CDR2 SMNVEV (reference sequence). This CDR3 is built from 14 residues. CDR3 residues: CASSLSRLNTEAFF. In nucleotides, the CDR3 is TGTGCCAGCAGTTTATCCAGGCTGAACACTGAAGCTTTCTTT.

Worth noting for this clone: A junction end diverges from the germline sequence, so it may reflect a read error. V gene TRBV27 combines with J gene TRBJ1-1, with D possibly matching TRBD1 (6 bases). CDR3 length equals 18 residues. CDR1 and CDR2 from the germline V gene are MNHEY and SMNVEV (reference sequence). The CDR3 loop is CATRTSHRAGTRNNEAFF. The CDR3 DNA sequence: TGTGCCACCAGGACATCCCACAGGGCCGGAACTCGAAACAATGAAGCTTTCTTT.

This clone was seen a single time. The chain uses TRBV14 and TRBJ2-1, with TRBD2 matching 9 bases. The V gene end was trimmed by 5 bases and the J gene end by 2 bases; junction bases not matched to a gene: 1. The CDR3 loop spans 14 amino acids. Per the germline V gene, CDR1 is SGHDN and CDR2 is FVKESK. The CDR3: CASSLAGAYNEQFF. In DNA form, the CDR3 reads TGTGCCAGCAGCTTAGCGGGGGCCTACAATGAGCAGTTCTTC.

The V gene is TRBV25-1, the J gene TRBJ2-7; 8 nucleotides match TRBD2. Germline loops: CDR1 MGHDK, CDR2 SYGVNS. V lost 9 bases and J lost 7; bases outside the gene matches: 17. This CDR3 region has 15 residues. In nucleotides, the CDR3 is TGTGCCAGTGTCAAAGCTGGGCTAGCGGGCGGGGAGCAGTACTTC. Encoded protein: CASVKAGLAGGEQYF.

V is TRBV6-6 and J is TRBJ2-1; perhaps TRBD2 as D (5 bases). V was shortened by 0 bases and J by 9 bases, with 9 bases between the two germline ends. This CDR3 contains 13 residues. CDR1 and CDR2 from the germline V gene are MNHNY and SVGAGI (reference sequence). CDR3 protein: CASSYSIGGEQFF. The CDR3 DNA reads TGTGCCAGCAGTTACTCGATCGGAGGTGAGCAGTTCTTC.

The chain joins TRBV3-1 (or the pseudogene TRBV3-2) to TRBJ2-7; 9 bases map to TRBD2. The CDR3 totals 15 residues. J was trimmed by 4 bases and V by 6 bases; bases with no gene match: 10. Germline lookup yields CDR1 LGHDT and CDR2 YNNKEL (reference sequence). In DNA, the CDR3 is TGTGCCAGCAGGCCAGGGGCTAGCGGGAATTACGAGCAGTACTTC. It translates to CASRPGASGNYEQYF.

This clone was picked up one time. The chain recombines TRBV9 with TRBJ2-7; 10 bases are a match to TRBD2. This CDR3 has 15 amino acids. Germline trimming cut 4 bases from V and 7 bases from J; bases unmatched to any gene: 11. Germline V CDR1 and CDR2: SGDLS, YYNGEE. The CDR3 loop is CASSPLAGAYVEQYF. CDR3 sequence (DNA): TGTGCCAGCAGCCCTCTAGCGGGAGCCTACGTGGAGCAGTACTTC.

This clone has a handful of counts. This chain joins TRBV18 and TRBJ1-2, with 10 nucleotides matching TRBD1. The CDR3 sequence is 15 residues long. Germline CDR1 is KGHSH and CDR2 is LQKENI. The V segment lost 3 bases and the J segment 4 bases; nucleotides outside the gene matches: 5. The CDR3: CASSPRDRGGYGYTF. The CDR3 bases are TGTGCCAGCTCACCCCGGGACAGGGGCGGCTATGGCTACACCTTC.

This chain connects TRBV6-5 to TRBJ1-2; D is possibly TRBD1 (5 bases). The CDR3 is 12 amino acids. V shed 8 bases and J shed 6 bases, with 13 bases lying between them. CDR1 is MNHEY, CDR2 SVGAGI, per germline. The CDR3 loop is CASLGPPDGYTF. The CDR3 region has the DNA TGTGCCAGCCTGGGGCCTCCGGATGGCTACACCTTC.

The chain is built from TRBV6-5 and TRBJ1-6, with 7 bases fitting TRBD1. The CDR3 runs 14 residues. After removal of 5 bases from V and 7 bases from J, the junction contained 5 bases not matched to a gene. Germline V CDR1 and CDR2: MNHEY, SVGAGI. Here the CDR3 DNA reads TGTGCCAGCAGTACCTCAGGGGGGAATTCACCCCTCCACTTT. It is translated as CASSTSGGNSPLHF.

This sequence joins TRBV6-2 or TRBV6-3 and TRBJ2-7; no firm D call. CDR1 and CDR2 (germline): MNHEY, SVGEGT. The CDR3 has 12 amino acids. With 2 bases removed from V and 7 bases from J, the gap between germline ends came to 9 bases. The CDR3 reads CASSYAAYEQYF. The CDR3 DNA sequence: TGTGCCAGCAGTTACGCGGCATATGAGCAGTACTTC.

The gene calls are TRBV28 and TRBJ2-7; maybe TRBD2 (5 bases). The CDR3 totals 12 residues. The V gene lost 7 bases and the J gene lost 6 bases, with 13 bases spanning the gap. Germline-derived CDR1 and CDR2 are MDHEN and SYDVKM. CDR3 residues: CASTRGIAEQYF. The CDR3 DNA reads TGTGCCAGCACCCGGGGAATCGCCGAGCAGTACTTC.

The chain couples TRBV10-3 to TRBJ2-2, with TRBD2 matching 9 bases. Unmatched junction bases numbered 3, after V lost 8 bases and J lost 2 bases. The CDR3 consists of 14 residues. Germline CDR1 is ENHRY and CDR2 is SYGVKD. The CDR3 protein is CAIGTSLNTGELFF. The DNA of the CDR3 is TGTGCCATCGGGACTAGCCTTAACACCGGGGAGCTGTTTTTT.

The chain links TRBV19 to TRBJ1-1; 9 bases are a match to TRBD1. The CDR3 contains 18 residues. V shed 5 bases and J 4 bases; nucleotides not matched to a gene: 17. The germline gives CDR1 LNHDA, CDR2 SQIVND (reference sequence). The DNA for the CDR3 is TGTGCCAGTAGTCCACACCGGGACAGGGTAAAAGGAGGCACTGAAGCTTTCTTT. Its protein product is CASSPHRDRVKGGTEAFF. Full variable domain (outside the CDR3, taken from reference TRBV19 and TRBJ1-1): DGGITQSPKYLFRKEGQNVTLSCEQNLNHDAMYWYRQDPGQGLRLIYYSQIVNDFQKGDIAEGYSVSREKKESFPLTVTSAQKNPTAFYLCASSPHRDRVKGGTEAFFGQGTRLTVV.

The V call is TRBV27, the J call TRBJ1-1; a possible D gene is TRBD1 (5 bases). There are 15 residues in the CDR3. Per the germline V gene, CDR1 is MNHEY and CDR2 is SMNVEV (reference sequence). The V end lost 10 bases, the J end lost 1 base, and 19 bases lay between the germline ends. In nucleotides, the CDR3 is TGTGCCACCAGCCGTTTACCCCAGGGGAACACTGAAGCTTTCTTT. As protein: CATSRLPQGNTEAFF.

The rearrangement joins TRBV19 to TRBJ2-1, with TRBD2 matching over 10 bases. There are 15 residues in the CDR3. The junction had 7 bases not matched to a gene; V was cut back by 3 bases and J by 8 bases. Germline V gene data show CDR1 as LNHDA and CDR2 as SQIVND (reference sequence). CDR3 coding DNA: TGTGCCAGTAGTATCCAGGGTAGCGGGAGGTATGAGCAGTTCTTC. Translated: CASSIQGSGRYEQFF.

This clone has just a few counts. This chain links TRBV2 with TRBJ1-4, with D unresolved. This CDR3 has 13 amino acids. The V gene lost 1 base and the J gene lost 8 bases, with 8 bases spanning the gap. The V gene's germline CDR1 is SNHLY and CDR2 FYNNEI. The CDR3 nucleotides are TGTGCCAGCAGTGAAGGGCACCTCGAAAAACTGTTTTTT. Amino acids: CASSEGHLEKLFF. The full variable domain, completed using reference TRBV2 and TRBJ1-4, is EPEVTQTPSHQVTQMGQEVILRCVPISNHLYFYWYRQILGQKVEFLVSFYNNEISEKSEIFDDQFSVERPDGSNFTLKIRSTKLEDSAMYFCASSEGHLEKLFFGSGTQLSVL.

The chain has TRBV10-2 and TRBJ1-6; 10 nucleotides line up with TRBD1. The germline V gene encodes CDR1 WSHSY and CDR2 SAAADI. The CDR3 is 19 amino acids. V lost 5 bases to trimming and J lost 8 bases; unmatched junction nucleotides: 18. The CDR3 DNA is TGCGCCAGCAGTAACCACGGACAGGGGGACCGCCGGTCCTATTCACCCCTCCACTTT. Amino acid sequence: CASSNHGQGDRRSYSPLHF.

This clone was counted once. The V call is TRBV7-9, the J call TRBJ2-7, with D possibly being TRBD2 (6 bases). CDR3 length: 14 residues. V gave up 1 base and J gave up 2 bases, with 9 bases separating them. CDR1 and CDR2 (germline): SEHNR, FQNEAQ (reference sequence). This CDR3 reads CASSLVGGTYEQYF. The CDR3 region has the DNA TGTGCCAGCAGCTTAGTGGGAGGAACCTACGAGCAGTACTTC. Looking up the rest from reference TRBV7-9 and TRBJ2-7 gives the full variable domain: DTGVSQNPRHKITKRGQNVTFRCDPISEHNRLYWYRQTLGQGPEFLTYFQNEAQLEKSRLLSDRFSAERPKGSFSTLEIQRTEQGDSAMYLCASSLVGGTYEQYFGPGTRLTVT.